These 7 T cell receptor beta chains came from one sample sequenced in a study of blood T cell repertoires in COVID-19 (dated by TCRdb to the early 2020s). Receptor libraries were prepared by the immunoSEQ multiplex PCR assay. TCRdb obtained this table from immuneACCESS and retained in-frame rearrangements with V and J assigned. These tables miss some clones; where compared with another copy, unresolved V genes account for less than half of the shortfall, and the remainder is unexplained. For this sample the table gives fewer than 300,000 clones, of which nearly 85% were detected only once. Approximately 9% of the sample rests with the top ten. Sequenced material: peripheral blood. Receptor source: a human donor in a cohort sampled during active COVID-19.

In the case of this clone: The sample holds other DNA sequences that translate to the same CDR3. The genes are TRBV3-1 (or the pseudogene TRBV3-2) and TRBJ2-7, with TRBD2 identical over 7 bases. Germline loops: CDR1 LGHDT, CDR2 YNNKEL (reference sequence). The V gene end was trimmed by 1 base and the J gene end by 3 bases; junction bases not matched to a gene: 0. The CDR3 consists of 13 residues. CDR3: CASSQGGGYEQYF. CDR3 coding DNA: TGTGCCAGCAGCCAAGGGGGGGGCTACGAGCAGTACTTC.

The chain employs TRBV6-6 and TRBJ1-2; no clear D. Germline assignment: CDR1 MNHNY and CDR2 SVGAGI (reference sequence). The CDR3 runs to 13 residues. The V end lost 4 bases, the J end lost 5 bases, and 11 bases lay between the germline ends. The DNA for the CDR3 is TGTGCCAGCAGTTCCTGGCCCGTTTATGGCTACACCTTC. This codes for CASSSWPVYGYTF.

This chain connects TRBV14 to TRBJ1-4; D call uncertain. V lost 0 bases and J lost 9, with 14 bases in between. In germline, CDR1 is SGHDN, CDR2 FVKESK. CDR3 length equals 15 residues. The CDR3 bases are TGTGCCAGCAGCCAAGATTATCGGCCCGGGAAAAAACTGTTTTTT. The encoded protein is CASSQDYRPGKKLFF.

This rearrangement joins TRBV28 to TRBJ1-3; no reliable D call. This CDR3 has 12 residues. The ends were cut back, 6 bases at V and 3 bases at J, with 6 bases in the middle. Per the germline V gene, CDR1 is MDHEN and CDR2 is SYDVKM. In nucleotides, the CDR3 is TGTGCCAGCAGCGTAGATGGAAACACCATATATTTT. Protein sequence: CASSVDGNTIYF.

This clone appeared once. The chain is built from TRBV4-3 and TRBJ1-5; D perhaps matches TRBD1 (6 bases). CDR1 is LGHNA and CDR2 is YSLEER in the germline V gene. This CDR3 comprises 15 residues. The V and J ends lost 0 bases and 7 bases respectively, with 13 bases between them. CDR3 bases: TGCGCCAGCAGCCAAGATCTAGGGGGTGACCAGCCCCAGCATTTT. Protein: CASSQDLGGDQPQHF.

The genes are TRBV5-6 and TRBJ2-5; the match to TRBD2 covers 12 bases. This CDR3 has 16 amino acids. V shed 1 base, J shed 2 bases, and the junction held 3 bases outside the gene matches. From germline, CDR1 is SGHDT and CDR2 YYEEEE. The CDR3 DNA sequence: TGTGCCAGCAGCTTGTTTCTAGCGGGGGGGCAAGAGACCCAGTACTTC. Translation gives CASSLFLAGGQETQYF.

V and J are TRBV6-2 or TRBV6-3 and TRBJ2-1, with 7 positions matching TRBD2. Trimming took 5 bases from V and 9 from J; bases not matched to a gene: 10. Germline CDR1 and CDR2: MNHEY and SVGEGT. The CDR3 runs 14 residues. The CDR3 here is CASSALAWGGEQFF. The CDR3 coding sequence is TGTGCCAGCAGTGCACTAGCATGGGGGGGTGAGCAGTTCTTC.